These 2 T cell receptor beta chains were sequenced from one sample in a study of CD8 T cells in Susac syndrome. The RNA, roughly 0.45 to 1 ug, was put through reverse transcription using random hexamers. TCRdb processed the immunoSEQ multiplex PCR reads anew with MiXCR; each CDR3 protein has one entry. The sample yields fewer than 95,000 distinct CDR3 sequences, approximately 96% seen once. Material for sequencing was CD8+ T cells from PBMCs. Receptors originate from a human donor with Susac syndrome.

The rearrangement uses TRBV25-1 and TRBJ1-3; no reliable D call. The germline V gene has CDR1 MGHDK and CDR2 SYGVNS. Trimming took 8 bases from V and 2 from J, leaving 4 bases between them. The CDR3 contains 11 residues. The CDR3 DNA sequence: TGTGCCAGCGAGGCTGGAAACACCATATATTTT. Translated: CASEAGNTIYF.

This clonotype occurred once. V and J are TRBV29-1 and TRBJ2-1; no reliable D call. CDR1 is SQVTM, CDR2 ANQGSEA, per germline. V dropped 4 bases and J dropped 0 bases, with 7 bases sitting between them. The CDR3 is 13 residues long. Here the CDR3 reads CSVVELSYNEQFF. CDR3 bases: TGCAGCGTTGTAGAACTCTCCTACAATGAGCAGTTCTTC.